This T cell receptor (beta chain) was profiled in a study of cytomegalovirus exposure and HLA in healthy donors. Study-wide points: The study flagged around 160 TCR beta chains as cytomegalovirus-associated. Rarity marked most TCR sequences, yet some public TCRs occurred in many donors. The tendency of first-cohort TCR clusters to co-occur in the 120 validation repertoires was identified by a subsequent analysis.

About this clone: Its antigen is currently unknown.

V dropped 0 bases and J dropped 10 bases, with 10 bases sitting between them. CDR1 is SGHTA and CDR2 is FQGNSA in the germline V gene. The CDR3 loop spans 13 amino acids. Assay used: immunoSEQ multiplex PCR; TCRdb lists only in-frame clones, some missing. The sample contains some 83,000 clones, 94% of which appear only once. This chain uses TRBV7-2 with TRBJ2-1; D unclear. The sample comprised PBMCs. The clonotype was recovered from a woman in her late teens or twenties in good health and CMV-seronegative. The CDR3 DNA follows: TGTGCCAGCAGCTTAGCGCTTATACAGGAGCAGTTCTTC. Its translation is CASSLALIQEQFF.